Presented here are 18 T cell receptor beta chains from one specimen sequenced in a study of T cells expressing NK-cell markers. TCRdb processed the 5' RACE reads again and assigns one entry to each CDR3 protein, with no DNA. This table holds roughly 430,000 distinct CDR3 sequences. The sequenced sample was blood T cells: a sorted CD56 or NKG2C T cell subset, CD4+ or CD8+ T cells, or bulk PBMC T cells (not recorded which). These receptors were obtained from a woman between 18 and 70 years old in good health.

The V gene is TRBV15, the J gene TRBJ1-5. The CDR3 consists of 16 residues. Germline CDR1 and CDR2: LNHNV and YYDKDF (reference sequence). The CDR3 loop is CATRGRGPGGNQPQHF.

The chain joins TRBV12-3 or TRBV12-4 to TRBJ1-1; TCRdb proposes TRBD1, but this gene call is untestable without DNA. This CDR3 region has 15 residues. This CDR3 is CASSGQQGLNTEAFF.

The V gene is TRBV2, the J gene TRBJ2-1. The CDR3 contains 14 residues. CDR1 SNHLY and CDR2 FYNNEI come from the germline V gene. The CDR3 protein is CAATFGWEDNEQFF.

The gene calls are TRBV6-6 and TRBJ1-2. This CDR3 has 12 amino acids. CDR1 MNHNY and CDR2 SVGAGI come from the germline V gene (reference sequence). The chain's CDR3 is CASGREGFGYTF.

The CDR3 sequence: CSARDSTVTNEQFF. This chain uses TRBV20-1 with TRBJ2-1. This CDR3 region has 14 residues. Germline lookup yields CDR1 DFQATT and CDR2 SNEGSKA (reference sequence).

The CDR3 sequence: CASSRQGLAAFF. The chain links TRBV7-8 to TRBJ2-7; TCRdb gives TRBD2 as the D gene, but with no DNA this cannot be confirmed. Looked up from germline, CDR1 is SGHVS and CDR2 is FQNEAQ. The CDR3 spans 12 residues.

The chain employs TRBV5-6 and TRBJ2-3; no DNA is available, so the TRBD2 call from TCRdb remains unchecked. Germline assignment: CDR1 SGHDT and CDR2 YYEEEE. CDR3 length: 15 residues. CDR3 in amino acids: CASGGTSGDTDTQYF.

The chain has TRBV12-3 or TRBV12-4 and TRBJ1-1; the D gene TCRdb calls, TRBD1, cannot be checked with no DNA. This CDR3 comprises 12 residues. CDR3 sequence: CASTFPGAEAFF.

V and J are TRBV6-5 and TRBJ2-7. The CDR3 runs to 14 residues. Per germline, CDR1 MNHEY and CDR2 SVGAGI. CDR3 residues: CASSYASTRGEQYF.

This sequence joins TRBV4-1 and TRBJ1-1; TCRdb selects TRBD1, and the lack of DNA leaves this call unchecked. In germline, CDR1 is MGHRA, CDR2 YSYEKL. The CDR3 sequence is 15 residues long. CDR3 in amino acids: CASSLQTGENTEAFF.

The J gene is TRBJ2-2, the V gene TRBV7-6; absent DNA, TCRdb's TRBD2 call cannot be checked. The germline gives CDR1 SGHVS, CDR2 FNYEAQ. The CDR3 runs to 15 residues. The CDR3 region is CASSLARAHTGELFF. Using reference TRBV7-6 and TRBJ2-2 for the parts outside the CDR3, the full variable domain is GAGVSQSPRYKVTKRGQDVALRCDPISGHVSLYWYRQALGQGPEFLTYFNYEAQQDKSGLPNDRFSAERPEGSISTLTIQRTEQRDSAMYRCASSLARAHTGELFFGEGSRLTVL.

The chain carries TRBV18 and TRBJ2-5. This CDR3 has 15 residues. Per the germline V gene, CDR1 is KGHSH and CDR2 is LQKENI. The CDR3 loop is CASSPGSRPQETQYF.

The chain joins TRBV7-2 to TRBJ2-1; TCRdb reports TRBD1, a call that lacks DNA to check it against. Germline values: CDR1 SGHTA, CDR2 FQGNSA. This CDR3 is 15 amino acids long. CDR3 sequence reads: CASSPLWRANNEQFF.

This chain links TRBV12-3 or TRBV12-4 with TRBJ2-3; checking the TCRdb D call of TRBD1 is not possible without DNA. This CDR3 spans 15 amino acids. CDR3 loop: CASTPTGLPADTQYF.

The chain combines TRBV18 with TRBJ1-1; TCRdb's D gene call, TRBD1, goes unchecked for lack of DNA. The V gene's germline CDR1 is KGHSH and CDR2 LQKENI. The length of the CDR3 is 14 residues. The chain's CDR3 is CASSPNKGGTEAFF.

CDR3 amino acids: CAWSVDGGRGTQYF. The V and J genes are TRBV30 and TRBJ2-3; without DNA, the TCRdb call of TRBD1 cannot be checked. Per the germline V gene, CDR1 is GTSNPN and CDR2 is SVGIG (reference sequence). The CDR3 totals 14 residues.

The V and J genes are TRBV28 and TRBJ2-7; TCRdb outputs TRBD2, but without DNA this stays unchecked. The germline V gene has CDR1 MDHEN and CDR2 SYDVKM. The length of the CDR3 is 14 residues. The CDR3 reads CASRLGLAGNEQYF.

The chain joins TRBV6-5 to TRBJ2-1; TCRdb designates TRBD2, a call that cannot be tested without DNA. The CDR3 is 15 residues long. CDR1 is MNHEY and CDR2 is SVGAGI in the germline V gene. This chain's CDR3 is CASSYSSSGMNEQFF.